This TCR beta chain was retrieved from a study of T cells after posttransplantation cyclophosphamide. Findings and caveats of the study: Recipient CMV seropositivity and CMV reactivation strongly tracked TRB clonality. TRB overlap between skin or GI tissue T cells and blood was limited. Later blood repertoires were often dominated by clones from the donor CD8+ memory compartment.

This clone is a singleton in its sample. Its antigen remains unidentified. Produced via immunoSEQ multiplex PCR; TCRdb's table is partial and in-frame only. Seen here are roughly 23,000 clones, more than 70% observed once, and the top ten hold 7% to 9.5%. CDR1 SGHVS and CDR2 FQNEAQ come from the germline V gene. This CDR3 is built from 14 residues. Between the trimmed V and J ends, which lost 5 bases and 7 bases, there was a span of 17 bases. Control samples came 1 year after myeloablative marrow transplants with methotrexate plus calcineurin inhibitor. The gene calls are TRBV7-8 and TRBJ2-5, with D perhaps matching TRBD2 (5 bases). The clonotype originates from a female patient aged 50-60 years who received an allogeneic stem cell transplant from an unrelated donor, was CMV-positive, and had chronic GVHD only. Some T cells may be transferred from the graft donor. Sequenced here: PBMCs, sampled after an allogeneic stem cell transplant with a calcineurin inhibitor and methotrexate. The CDR3 reads CASSPEPSAGTQYF. CDR3 nucleotide sequence: TGTGCCAGCAGCCCGGAGCCTTCGGCGGGGACCCAGTACTTC.